Below, 25 T cell receptor beta chains from the same sample are listed, as sequenced in a study of blood T cells in healthy people across ages. For the second PCR, which ran for 7 to 11 cycles, a sample-barcoded 5' primer and a J-beta primer mix were used. MiXCR, applied by TCRdb to the 5' RACE reads, yields one record per CDR3 protein. The sample has around 1,500,000 distinct CDR3 sequences, around 39% seen once. The sequenced sample was blood. The receptors shown here come from a woman under 30 in good health.

In its sample, this clonotype was seen a few times. This chain connects TRBV6-2 or TRBV6-3 to TRBJ2-5; TRBD2 matches at 8 bases. After removal of 5 bases from V and 6 bases from J, the junction contained 11 bases not matched to a gene. CDR3 size: 15 residues. Germline lookup yields CDR1 MNHEY and CDR2 SVGEGT. The CDR3 region is CASSEGTRQLKTQYF. The CDR3 DNA reads TGTGCCAGCAGTGAAGGGACTAGGCAGTTGAAGACCCAGTACTTC.

This clonotype was observed a few times. The chain combines TRBV4-1 with TRBJ2-5; 10 positions match TRBD2. The CDR3 contains 17 residues. Trimming took 4 bases from V and 1 from J; bases not matched to a gene: 9. Germline V gene data show CDR1 as MGHRA and CDR2 as YSYEKL. CDR3 nucleotides: TGCGCCAGCAGCCCCCGGGGTAGCGGGAGGACCCAAGAGACCCAGTACTTC. It codes for CASSPRGSGRTQETQYF.

V is TRBV9 and J is TRBJ2-7; D could derive from TRBD1 or TRBD2 (5 bases each). The DNA matches TRBJ2-5 better at its end, which makes the J call doubtful. The V gene's germline CDR1 is SGDLS and CDR2 YYNGEE. The CDR3 spans 14 residues. The CDR3 reads CASTPGRAVETQYF. The CDR3 DNA reads TGTGCCAGCACTCCGGGACGGGCTGTAGAGACCCAGTACTTC.

This clonotype was picked up a small number of times. The chain couples TRBV18 to TRBJ2-1; the match to TRBD2 covers 9 bases. This CDR3 region has 17 residues. CDR1 is KGHSH and CDR2 is LQKENI in the germline V gene. The trim removed 5 bases at V and 7 bases at J, leaving 15 bases unmatched. CDR3 DNA: TGTGCCAGCTCAGCTCTTACGGGGAGCGGGGGGCTGAATGAGCAGTTCTTC. Translated: CASSALTGSGGLNEQFF.

The J gene is TRBJ2-7, the V gene TRBV20-1, with D possibly TRBD1 on 5 matching bases. Per the germline V gene, CDR1 is DFQATT and CDR2 is SNEGSKA (reference sequence). This CDR3 is 15 amino acids long. The V end lost 3 bases, the J end lost 0 bases, and 15 bases lay between the germline ends. The CDR3 DNA reads as TGCAGTGCTAGTGACCTACAGGCCTACTCCTACGAGCAGTACTTC. Its protein product is CSASDLQAYSYEQYF.

This clonotype turned up a few times. This chain connects TRBV20-1 to TRBJ2-1, with D tentatively TRBD1 (6 bases). Germline V lookup: CDR1 DFQATT, CDR2 SNEGSKA (reference sequence). V was shortened by 4 bases and J by 11 bases, with 12 bases between the two germline ends. This CDR3 contains 11 residues. CDR3 sequence: CSANPQGQQFF. CDR3 nucleotide sequence: TGCAGTGCTAACCCACAGGGACAGCAGTTCTTC.

A few counts support this clonotype. The V gene is TRBV6-5, the J gene TRBJ1-2; possibly TRBD1 for D (5 bases). Germline CDR1 MNHEY, CDR2 SVGAGI. CDR3 size: 15 residues. The V gene lost 7 bases and the J gene lost 0 bases, with 15 bases spanning the gap. CDR3 DNA: TGTGCCAGCACCCTGGGGGGGATGACTAACTATGGCTACACCTTC. Amino acid sequence: CASTLGGMTNYGYTF.

The rearrangement uses TRBV20-1 and TRBJ1-1, with unresolved D. CDR1 and CDR2 from the germline V gene are DFQATT and SNEGSKA (reference sequence). V was shortened by 3 bases and J by 3 bases, with 11 bases between the two germline ends. CDR3 size: 13 residues. CDR3 bases: TGCAGTGCTAGGGTCTCCCCATACACTGAAGCTTTCTTT. Translating it yields CSARVSPYTEAFF.

This clonotype came up once. The chain recombines TRBV12-3 or TRBV12-4 with TRBJ2-5; a possible D gene is TRBD1 (6 bases). With the DNA end fitting TRBJ2-7 better, the J assignment may be wrong. The CDR3 extends over 14 amino acids. CDR3 bases: TGTGCCAGCAGTGTAAATTTGAACAGGGACGAGCAGTACTTC. It specifies CASSVNLNRDEQYF.

This chain connects TRBV6-1 to TRBJ2-3; 11 bases fit TRBD2. In germline, CDR1 is MNHNS, CDR2 SASEGT. The CDR3 runs to 19 residues. Trimming removed 6 bases from V and 5 bases from J; junction bases left unmatched: 19. As DNA, the CDR3 is TGTGCCAGCAGAAAGATGATGGGTAGCGGGAGGGCCGAAGGAGATACGCAGTATTTT. Translation: CASRKMMGSGRAEGDTQYF.

The chain links TRBV30 to TRBJ1-1; TRBD1 might be the D (6 bases). V was cut by 0 bases and J by 0 bases, with 14 bases left in between. Germline CDR1 is GTSNPN and CDR2 is SVGIG (reference sequence). The CDR3 runs 16 residues. In nucleotides, the CDR3 is TGTGCCTGGAGTGTAATGTCTGGGGGCTTGAACACTGAAGCTTTCTTT. Translated: CAWSVMSGGLNTEAFF.

The chain combines TRBV12-3 or TRBV12-4 with TRBJ1-2; 7 nucleotides line up with TRBD1. V trimming: 6 bases; J trimming: 7 bases; junction bases outside the gene matches: 14. This CDR3 has 15 amino acids. CDR3 in amino acids: CASSPRRRQGGGYTF. Written as DNA, the CDR3 is TGTGCCAGCAGCCCGAGGCGGCGACAGGGAGGTGGCTACACCTTC.

The chain carries TRBV27 and TRBJ2-3, with TRBD2 as a possible D gene (6 bases). V was cut by 5 bases and J by 0 bases, with 12 bases left in between. The length of the CDR3 is 15 residues. Germline CDR1 reads MNHEY; CDR2 reads SMNVEV (reference sequence). CDR3 in DNA: TGTGCCAGCAGTCCTCCGACTAGAAGCACAGATACGCAGTATTTT. Translation: CASSPPTRSTDTQYF.

The chain couples TRBV20-1 to TRBJ2-1, with TRBD2 matching 10 bases. This CDR3 has 15 residues. V gave up 1 base and J gave up 9 bases; unmatched junction bases: 9. CDR1 and CDR2 (germline): DFQATT, SNEGSKA (reference sequence). The chain's CDR3 is CSARVPSGGAGEQFF. CDR3 DNA sequence: TGCAGTGCTAGAGTCCCCAGCGGGGGGGCAGGTGAGCAGTTCTTC.

This clonotype was seen a few times. V usage is TRBV4-1 and J usage is TRBJ1-6; D is unclear. The germline gives CDR1 MGHRA, CDR2 YSYEKL. The CDR3 sequence is 17 residues long. Between the trimmed V and J ends, which lost 3 bases and 7 bases, there was a span of 19 bases. This CDR3 reads CASSHDPSRPGNSPLHF. DNA of the CDR3: TGCGCCAGCAGCCATGACCCGTCGCGACCCGGCAATTCACCCCTCCACTTT.

J is TRBJ1-2 and V is TRBV27; no firm D call. From germline, CDR1 is MNHEY and CDR2 SMNVEV (reference sequence). This CDR3 is built from 12 residues. V shed 8 bases and J shed 3 bases, with 10 bases lying between them. Written as DNA, the CDR3 is TGTGCCAGCTGGGGTTCGGACTATGGCTACACCTTC. It codes for CASWGSDYGYTF.

The rearrangement uses TRBV4-1 and TRBJ2-7; 11 bases are a match to TRBD1. The CDR3 has 15 residues. Per germline, CDR1 MGHRA and CDR2 YSYEKL. The trim removed 4 bases at V and 5 bases at J, leaving 7 bases unmatched. CDR3 sequence (DNA): TGCGCCAGCAGCCGTGCCGGGACAGGGGGTAACGAGCAGTACTTC. This sequence encodes CASSRAGTGGNEQYF.

The chain couples TRBV12-3 or TRBV12-4 to TRBJ1-2; 9 bases are shared with TRBD1. Unmatched junction bases numbered 12, after V lost 6 bases and J lost 4 bases. This CDR3 has 16 amino acids. The CDR3 loop is CASSPPGTGPTYGYTF. The CDR3 DNA sequence: TGTGCCAGCAGCCCACCCGGGACAGGGCCCACCTATGGCTACACCTTC.

This clonotype appeared a few times. A junction end diverges from the germline sequence, so it may reflect a read error. The genes are TRBV25-1 and TRBJ1-6, with 7 bases identical to TRBD1. The CDR3 totals 13 residues. Germline V CDR1 and CDR2: MGHDK, SYGVNS. The CDR3 spells CASAGQPNSPPHF. As DNA, the CDR3 is TGTGCCAGCGCGGGACAGCCGAATTCACCCCCCCACTTT.

The J gene is TRBJ2-7, the V gene TRBV12-3 or TRBV12-4; 7 positions match TRBD1. V trimming: 6 bases; J trimming: 1 base; junction bases outside the gene matches: 9. CDR3 length: 15 amino acids. Written as DNA, the CDR3 is TGTGCCAGCAGCACCCCGGGACAGCCATCCTACGAGCAGTACTTC. It codes for CASSTPGQPSYEQYF.

This sequence joins TRBV4-2 and TRBJ1-1; 9 bases match TRBD1. Unmatched junction bases numbered 3, after V lost 2 bases and J lost 2 bases. Germline CDR1 reads LGHNA; CDR2 reads YNFKEQ. This CDR3 contains 15 residues. The DNA of the CDR3 is TGTGCCAGCAGCCAATCGGGACAGGGTAACACTGAAGCTTTCTTT. It is translated as CASSQSGQGNTEAFF.

The rearrangement joins TRBV7-2 to TRBJ2-7, with 7 bases fitting TRBD2. Trimming took 4 bases from V and 9 from J; bases not matched to a gene: 9. Germline V gene sequence: CDR1 SGHTA, CDR2 FQGNSA. The CDR3 totals 13 residues. In DNA, the CDR3 is TGTGCCAGCAGCTCCGACGGGGGGTTTGTGCAGTACTTC. This translates into CASSSDGGFVQYF.

This chain connects TRBV9 to TRBJ1-5; no clear D. The CDR3 runs 15 residues. Germline values: CDR1 SGDLS, CDR2 YYNGEE. Trimming pared 3 bases from V and 0 bases from J, leaving 10 bases between. The CDR3 DNA reads as TGTGCCAGCAGCGGAGGAGCATTTAGCAATCAGCCCCAGCATTTT. It is translated as CASSGGAFSNQPQHF.

This clonotype was counted between two and nine times. The chain combines TRBV6-1 with TRBJ2-7; the D is unclear. V gave up 6 bases and J gave up 3 bases, with 15 bases separating them. This CDR3 spans 14 amino acids. The V gene's germline CDR1 is MNHNS and CDR2 SASEGT. As DNA, the CDR3 is TGTGCCAGCAGCATGGGAAACCAAGACTACGAGCAGTACTTC. This sequence encodes CASSMGNQDYEQYF.

V gene TRBV20-1 combines with J gene TRBJ2-1, with D maybe TRBD2 (6 bases). The germline CDR1 and CDR2 sequences are DFQATT and SNEGSKA (reference sequence). Trimming shortened V by 0 bases and J by 4 bases, and 16 bases separated the two germline ends. The CDR3 spans 16 residues. CDR3 DNA: TGCAGTGCTAGAGATAGGCGGGATCCCCCTTACAATGAGCAGTTCTTC. Its translation is CSARDRRDPPYNEQFF.